This paragraph covers one T cell receptor (beta chain) sequence. Its antigen is undetermined. Measured with immunoSEQ multiplex PCR; TCRdb has only the in-frame clones, and not every one. The sample lists hundreds of thousands of clones, about 80% occurring once. This sample is part of a study of shared clonotypes between healthy human individuals. Study-wide points: The represented genetic and exposure-history diversity was limited by the small number of donors. Investigators collected only blood, and repertoires in tissues likely differ.

Sequences were obtained from PBMCs. The clonotype originates from a woman aged 40-49 years in good health. Some clones in this sample may be carry-over from other donors' samples.

The CDR3: CASSSTGLAVNEQFF. The CDR3 DNA sequence: TGTGCCAGCAGCTCGACGGGACTAGCTGTCAATGAGCAGTTCTTC. The V call is TRBV7-3, the J call TRBJ2-1; 9 bases map to TRBD2. This CDR3 contains 15 residues. V trimming: 4 bases; J trimming: 6 bases; junction bases outside the gene matches: 7. Germline values: CDR1 SGHTA, CDR2 FQGTGA.